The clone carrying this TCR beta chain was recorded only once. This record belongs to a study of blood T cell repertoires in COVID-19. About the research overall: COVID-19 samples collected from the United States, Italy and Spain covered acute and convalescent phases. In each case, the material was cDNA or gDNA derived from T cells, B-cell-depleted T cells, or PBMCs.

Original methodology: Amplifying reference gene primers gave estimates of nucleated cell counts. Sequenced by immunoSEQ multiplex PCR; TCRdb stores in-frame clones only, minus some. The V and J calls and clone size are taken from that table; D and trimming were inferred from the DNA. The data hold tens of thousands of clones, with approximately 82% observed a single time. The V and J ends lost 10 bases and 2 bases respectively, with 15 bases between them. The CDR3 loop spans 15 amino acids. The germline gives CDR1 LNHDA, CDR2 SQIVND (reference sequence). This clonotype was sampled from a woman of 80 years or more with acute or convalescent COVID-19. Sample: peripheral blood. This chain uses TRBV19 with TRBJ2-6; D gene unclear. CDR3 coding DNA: TGTGCCACCGGCCCTTCAGGCGCTGGGGCCAACGTCCTGACTTTC. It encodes CATGPSGAGANVLTF.